These T cell receptor beta chains were read from a single sample in a study of T-cell memory formation after mild COVID-19. MiXCR was run by TCRdb on the 5' RACE reads, yielding one entry per CDR3 protein. The data show 250,000 to 300,000 distinct CDR3 sequences, around 15% seen once. Material for sequencing was PBMCs or a T cell subset sorted from them (not recorded which). These TCRs come from a man younger than 35 who had mild COVID-19 (a few samples of this study predate the infection). Cell type and time point are not known. Each CDR3 is given with its conserved first and last residue. A D gene is named only where the DNA matches it firmly. Clone size, where shown, is once, few, many, or a class for clones that have expanded.

J: TRBJ2-4
size: few
D: -
V: TRBV11-2
length: 15
DNA: TGTGCCAGCAGCTCGCGGACCCAAGGCTGGGACATTCAGTACTTC
CDR3: CASSSRTQGWDIQYF

J: TRBJ1-1
size: -
D: -
V: TRBV6-5
length: 14
DNA: TGTGCCAGCAGTTACACAGGGCTAGATTCTGAAGCTTTCTTT
CDR3: CASSYTGLDSEAFF

J: TRBJ2-3
size: -
D: TRBD1
V: TRBV18
length: 16
DNA: TGTGCCAGCTCACCGACCGGGACAGGGGGCTCAGATACGCAGTATTTT
CDR3: CASSPTGTGGSDTQYF

J: TRBJ1-6
size: -
D: -
V: TRBV18
length: 15
DNA: TGTGCCAGCTCACCACCCAGCTCCTATAATTCACCCCTCCACTTT
CDR3: CASSPPSSYNSPLHF

J: TRBJ2-2
size: -
D: TRBD1
V: TRBV5-1
length: 15
DNA: TGCGCCAGCAGCTCGGACAGGGGGCGCGTCGGGGAGCTGTTTTTT
CDR3: CASSSDRGRVGELFF

J: TRBJ2-3
size: -
D: TRBD2
V: TRBV5-1
length: 19
DNA: TGCGCCAGCAGCTTGGCCGGGACTAGCGGGGGGGCCGGGACAGATACGCAGTATTTT
CDR3: CASSLAGTSGGAGTDTQYF

J: TRBJ1-1
size: -
D: TRBD1
V: TRBV20-1
length: 15
DNA: TGCAGTGCTAGCATCAGGGGGCGAGTGAACACTGAAGCTTTCTTT
CDR3: CSASIRGRVNTEAFF

J: TRBJ2-2
size: -
D: -
V: TRBV4-1
length: 17
DNA: TGCGCCAGCAGCCAAGGAGAAGAAAACTTGAACACCGGGGAGCTGTTTTTT
CDR3: CASSQGEENLNTGELFF

J: TRBJ2-5
size: many
D: -
V: TRBV12-3/TRBV12-4
length: 14
DNA: TGTGCCAGCAGTTGGGACTTAGGAGAAGAGACCCAGTACTTC
CDR3: CASSWDLGEETQYF

J: TRBJ1-1
size: many
D: -
V: TRBV5-1
length: 14
DNA: TGCGCCAGCAGCTTGGTCGCCGGGAGTAATGAAGCTTTCTTT
CDR3: CASSLVAGSNEAFF